Here is one TCR beta chain with its context. This sample is drawn from a study of monozygotic twins with inflammatory bowel disease. TCRdb re-called the 5' RACE reads and shows each CDR3 protein once, DNA omitted. This sample's table reports approximately 390,000 distinct CDR3 sequences. The CDR3 sequence is 13 residues long. Germline V gene lookup returns CDR1 SGHTA and CDR2 FQGNSA. The chain uses TRBV7-2 and TRBJ1-2. This TCR came from a human donor with ulcerative colitis or Crohn's disease, or a healthy co-twin of an affected twin (not recorded which). Sequenced input: blood. The CDR3 sequence is CASSLRRTYGYTF.